This T cell receptor (beta chain) was captured in a study of OX40 agonist ivuxolimab in advanced cancers. Clones were read by immunoSEQ multiplex PCR, and TCRdb kept only the in-frame ones, dropping some. The profile shows under 90,000 clones, under 95% of them singletons. This CDR3 region has 16 residues. CDR1 KGHSH and CDR2 LQKENI come from the germline V gene. V lost 1 base and J 2 bases, leaving 13 bases between the germline ends. The receptor's source is an adult with an advanced solid tumor such as melanoma, head and neck, liver or kidney cancer. The sequencing used CD4+ or CD8+ T cells sorted from blood, collected in a trial of the OX40 agonist ivuxolimab. The chain has TRBV18 and TRBJ2-3; D gene ambiguous. The CDR3 DNA is TGTGCCAGCTCACCACGGTACCTCCATAACACAGATACGCAGTATTTT. Protein: CASSPRYLHNTDTQYF.